This T cell receptor beta chain was identified in a study of CD8+CD57+ T cells in acquired aplastic anemia. Study at large: Yields of DNA that came from sorted CD4+ and CD8+ cells averaged about 3 ug. Sequencing produced an average of about 10.8 million reads per healthy donor for CD4+ cells.

Researchers used genomic DNA as the template to profile TCR beta VDJ and CDR3. TCRdb reprocessed the reads via MiXCR and lists one record per CDR3 protein. Here the sample spans 98,000 or so distinct CDR3 sequences, around 53% being singletons. The CDR3 length is 14 residues. Deletions cut 7 bases from V and 5 bases from J, with 15 bases between. Germline lookup yields CDR1 MNHNS and CDR2 SASEGT. Whole-study findings and limits: The study identified more than 25 CD8+ CDR3 sequences shared by patients and controls. Patients and controls were not found to differ significantly in CD8+ Simpson's diversity.

This clonotype was counted ten times or more. Its antigen is not known. This TCR was sampled from a human donor in good health, serving as a control. Sequencing input: sorted CD4+, CD8+, or CD8+CD57+ T cells (not recorded which) from PBMCs. The chain employs TRBV6-1 and TRBJ2-1; D is ambiguous. The CDR3 coding sequence is TGTGCCAGCACCCTACACGGCGGACACAATGAGCAGTTCTTC. Translating it yields CASTLHGGHNEQFF.